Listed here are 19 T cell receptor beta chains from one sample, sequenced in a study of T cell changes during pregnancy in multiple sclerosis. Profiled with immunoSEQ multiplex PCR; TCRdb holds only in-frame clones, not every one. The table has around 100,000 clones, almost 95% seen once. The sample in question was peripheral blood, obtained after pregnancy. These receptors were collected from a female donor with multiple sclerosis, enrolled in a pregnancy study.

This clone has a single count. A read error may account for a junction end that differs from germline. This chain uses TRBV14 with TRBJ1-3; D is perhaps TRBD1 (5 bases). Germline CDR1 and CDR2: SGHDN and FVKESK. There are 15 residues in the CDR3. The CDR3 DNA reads TGTGCCAGCAGCCACCTTAAAGGGGTTGGAGACACCATATATTTT. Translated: CASSHLKGVGDTIYF.

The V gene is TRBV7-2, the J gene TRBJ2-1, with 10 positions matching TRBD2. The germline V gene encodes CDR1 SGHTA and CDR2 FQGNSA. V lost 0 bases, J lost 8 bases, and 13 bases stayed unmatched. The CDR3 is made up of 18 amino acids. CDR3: CASSLATLAGGRLDEQFF. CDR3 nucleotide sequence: TGTGCCAGCAGCTTAGCTACTTTAGCGGGGGGCCGCTTGGATGAGCAGTTCTTC. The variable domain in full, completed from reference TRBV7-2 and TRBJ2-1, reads GAGVSQSPSNKVTEKGKDVELRCDPISGHTALYWYRQSLGQGLEFLIYFQGNSAPDKSGLPSDRFSAERTGGSVSTLTIQRTQQEDSAVYLCASSLATLAGGRLDEQFFGPGTRLTVL.

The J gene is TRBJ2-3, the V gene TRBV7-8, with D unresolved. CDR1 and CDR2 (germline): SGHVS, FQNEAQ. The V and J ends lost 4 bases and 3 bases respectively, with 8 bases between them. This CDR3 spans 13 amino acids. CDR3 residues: CASSSPNTDTQYF. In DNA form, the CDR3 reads TGTGCCAGCAGCTCCCCAAATACAGATACGCAGTATTTT.

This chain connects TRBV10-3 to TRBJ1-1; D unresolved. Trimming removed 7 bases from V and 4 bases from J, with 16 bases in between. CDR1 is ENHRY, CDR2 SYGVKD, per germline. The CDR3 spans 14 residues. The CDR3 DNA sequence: TGTGCCATCATGGGCAGCCGGGAGGGCACTGAAGCTTTCTTT. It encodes CAIMGSREGTEAFF.

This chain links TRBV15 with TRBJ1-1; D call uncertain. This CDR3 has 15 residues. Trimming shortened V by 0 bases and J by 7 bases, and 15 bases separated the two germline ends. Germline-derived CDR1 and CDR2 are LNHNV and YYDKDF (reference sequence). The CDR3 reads CATSRDLGPEGEAFF. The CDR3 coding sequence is TGTGCCACCAGCAGAGATTTAGGCCCCGAGGGTGAAGCTTTCTTT.

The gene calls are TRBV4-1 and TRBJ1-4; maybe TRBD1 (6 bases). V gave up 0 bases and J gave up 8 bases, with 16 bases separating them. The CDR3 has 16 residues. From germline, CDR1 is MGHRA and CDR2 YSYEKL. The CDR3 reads CASSQDRFQGSEKLFF. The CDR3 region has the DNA TGCGCCAGCAGCCAAGATAGGTTTCAGGGGAGCGAAAAACTGTTTTTT.

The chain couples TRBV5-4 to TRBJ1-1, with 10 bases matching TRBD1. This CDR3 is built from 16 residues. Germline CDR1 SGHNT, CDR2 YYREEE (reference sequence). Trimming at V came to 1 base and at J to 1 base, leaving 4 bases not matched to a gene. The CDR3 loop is CASSLPWDRGNTEAFF. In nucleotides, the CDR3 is TGTGCCAGCAGCTTGCCGTGGGACAGGGGGAACACTGAAGCTTTCTTT. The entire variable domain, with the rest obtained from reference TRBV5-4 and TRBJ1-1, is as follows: ETGVTQSPTHLIKTRGQQVTLRCSSQSGHNTVSWYQQALGQGPQFIFQYYREEENGRGNFPPRFSGLQFPNYSSELNVNALELDDSALYLCASSLPWDRGNTEAFFGQGTRLTVV.

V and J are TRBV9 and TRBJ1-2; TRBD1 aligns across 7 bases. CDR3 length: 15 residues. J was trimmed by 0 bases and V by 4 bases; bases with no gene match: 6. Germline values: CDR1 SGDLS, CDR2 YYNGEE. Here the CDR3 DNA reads TGTGCCAGCAGCCCGGGGGGGACAGCTAACTATGGCTACACCTTC. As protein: CASSPGGTANYGYTF.

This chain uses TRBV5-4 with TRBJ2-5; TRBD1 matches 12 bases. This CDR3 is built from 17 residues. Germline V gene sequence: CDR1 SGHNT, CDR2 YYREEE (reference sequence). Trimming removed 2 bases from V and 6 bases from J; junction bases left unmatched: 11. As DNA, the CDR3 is TGTGCCAGCAGCTTAGGACCCGGGACAGGGGGCTGGAAGACCCAGTACTTC. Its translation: CASSLGPGTGGWKTQYF.

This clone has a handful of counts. The CDR3 DNA follows: TGTGCCAGCAGCCAAGTACCAGCGGGGGGAATGAACACCGGGGAGCTGTTTTTT. It is translated as CASSQVPAGGMNTGELFF. This chain joins TRBV14 and TRBJ2-2, with 9 bases lining up with TRBD2. Germline CDR1 reads SGHDN; CDR2 reads FVKESK. The V and J ends lost 1 base and 1 base, in that order; junction bases with no gene match: 7. The CDR3 extends over 18 amino acids.

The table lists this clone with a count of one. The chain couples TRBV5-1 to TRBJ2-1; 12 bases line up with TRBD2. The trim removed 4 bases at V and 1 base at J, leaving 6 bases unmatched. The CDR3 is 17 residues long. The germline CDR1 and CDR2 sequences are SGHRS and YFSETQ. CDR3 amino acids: CASSPGLAGTSYNEQFF. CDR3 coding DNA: TGCGCCAGCAGCCCCGGACTAGCGGGGACGTCCTACAATGAGCAGTTCTTC.

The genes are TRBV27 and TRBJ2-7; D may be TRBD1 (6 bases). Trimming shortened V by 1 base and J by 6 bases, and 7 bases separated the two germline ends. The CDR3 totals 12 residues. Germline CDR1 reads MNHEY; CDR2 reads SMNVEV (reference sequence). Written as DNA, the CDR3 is TGTGCCAGCAGTTTATTAGGGGGCGAGCAGTACTTC. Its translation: CASSLLGGEQYF.

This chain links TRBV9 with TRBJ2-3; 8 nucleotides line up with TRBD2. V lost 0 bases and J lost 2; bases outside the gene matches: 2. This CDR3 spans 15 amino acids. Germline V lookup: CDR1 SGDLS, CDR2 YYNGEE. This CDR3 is CASSVGGRTTDTQYF. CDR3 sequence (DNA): TGTGCCAGCAGCGTAGGCGGGAGGACCACAGATACGCAGTATTTT.

CDR3 nucleotide sequence: TGTGCCAGCTCCACGGGGTACTCTGGAAACACCATATATTTT. As protein: CASSTGYSGNTIYF. The chain is built from TRBV18 and TRBJ1-3; D ambiguous. The length of the CDR3 is 14 residues. Germline CDR1 KGHSH, CDR2 LQKENI. Trimming took off 6 bases at V and 0 bases at J, with 9 bases between the two ends.

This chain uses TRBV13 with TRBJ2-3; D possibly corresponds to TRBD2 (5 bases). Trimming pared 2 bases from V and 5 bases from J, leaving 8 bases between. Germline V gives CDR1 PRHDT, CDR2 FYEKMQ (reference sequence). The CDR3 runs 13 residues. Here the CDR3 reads CASSLRRGDTQYF. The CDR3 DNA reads TGTGCCAGCAGCTTAAGACGGGGAGATACGCAGTATTTT.

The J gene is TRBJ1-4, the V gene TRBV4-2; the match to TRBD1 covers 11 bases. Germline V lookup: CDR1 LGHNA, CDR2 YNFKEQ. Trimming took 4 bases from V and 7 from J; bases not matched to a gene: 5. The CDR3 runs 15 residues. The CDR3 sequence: CASSLRTGGGEKLFF. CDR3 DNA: TGTGCCAGCAGCCTACGGACAGGGGGCGGTGAAAAACTGTTTTTT.

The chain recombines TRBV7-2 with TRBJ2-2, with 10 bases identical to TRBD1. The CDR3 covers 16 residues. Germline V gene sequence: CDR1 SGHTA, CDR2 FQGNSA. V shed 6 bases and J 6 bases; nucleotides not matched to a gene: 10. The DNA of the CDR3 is TGTGCCAGCAGGGCCCGGGACAGGGGTTCGCCCGGGGAGCTGTTTTTT. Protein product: CASRARDRGSPGELFF. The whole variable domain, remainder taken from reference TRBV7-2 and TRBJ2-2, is GAGVSQSPSNKVTEKGKDVELRCDPISGHTALYWYRQSLGQGLEFLIYFQGNSAPDKSGLPSDRFSAERTGGSVSTLTIQRTQQEDSAVYLCASRARDRGSPGELFFGEGSRLTVL.

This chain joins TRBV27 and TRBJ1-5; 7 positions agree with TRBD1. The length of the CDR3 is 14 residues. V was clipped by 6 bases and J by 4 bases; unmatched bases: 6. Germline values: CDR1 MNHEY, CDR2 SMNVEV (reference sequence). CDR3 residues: CASRPGQRNQPQHF. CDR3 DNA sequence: TGTGCCAGCAGACCGGGACAGCGAAATCAGCCCCAGCATTTT.

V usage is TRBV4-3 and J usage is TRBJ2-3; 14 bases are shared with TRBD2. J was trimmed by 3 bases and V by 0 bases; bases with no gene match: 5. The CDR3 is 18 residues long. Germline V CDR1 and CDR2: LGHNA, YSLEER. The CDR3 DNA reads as TGCGCCAGCAGCCAAGACCCCGGACTAGCGGGAGGAACAGATACGCAGTATTTT. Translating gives CASSQDPGLAGGTDTQYF.